The TCR beta chain described here comes from a study of blood T cell repertoires in COVID-19. Study overall: Sites in the United States, Italy and Spain provided acute and convalescent COVID-19 samples.

The cohort comprised adults aged about 18 to 90 years residing in about two dozen US areas. Either two negative PCRs, clearance, or symptom resolution qualified Cohort 3 donors as recovered. V lost 7 bases to trimming and J lost 5 bases; unmatched junction nucleotides: 18. The CDR3 totals 17 residues. Germline V gene sequence: CDR1 MDHEN, CDR2 SYDVKM. Authors' analysis steps: For nucleated cells, counts were estimated from reference gene primer amplification. Libraries were prepared by immunoSEQ multiplex PCR; TCRdb keeps only in-frame clonotypes and omits some of them. The DNA was the basis for D and trimming; V, J and clone size are from that table. In the table there are around 240,000 clones, approximately 85% of which are singletons.

V gene TRBV28 combines with J gene TRBJ2-7; 9 nucleotides agree with TRBD1. Material: PBMCs or T cells enriched from blood (not recorded which). This receptor was identified in a woman in her forties or fifties who had recovered from COVID-19. CDR3 nucleotide sequence: TGTGCCAGCACCCAGGGACAGGGCAAGGGGTACCGGGACGAGCAGTACTTC. Translating it yields CASTQGQGKGYRDEQYF.